This T cell receptor (beta chain) was recorded in a study of T cells in Graves' hyperthyroidism and ophthalmopathy. The study, taken as a whole, reports: Clonotypes that were expanded in thyroid above 0.001 mostly appeared in blood too. Stable hyperthyroidism was told apart from ophthalmopathy by a model built on 13 V-J features.

This CDR3 comprises 12 residues. The germline V gene encodes CDR1 DFQATT and CDR2 SNEGSKA (reference sequence). The V end was cut by 6 bases, the J end by 9 bases, with 15 bases between. Diagnoses rested on clinical symptoms, serum thyroxine and TRAb, thyroid ultrasound and orbital computed tomography. TCR beta CDR3 sequences were amplified from RNA transcripts. TCR CDR3 underwent first-round RT-PCR with the HTBI primer set. MiXCR, run by TCRdb on the multiplex PCR reads, gives a single entry per CDR3 protein. The sample holds about 640,000 distinct CDR3 sequences, just under 45% seen once. Of note for this clonotype: Its antigen is unknown.

Sequences were obtained from peripheral blood or thyroid tissue (not recorded which). The rearrangement joins TRBV20-1 to TRBJ1-5; D unclear. The source of this sequence is an adult man with Graves' disease, either hyperthyroidism or ophthalmopathy (not recorded which). The CDR3 protein is CSAHRRRRPQHF. The CDR3 DNA is TGCAGTGCACATAGACGCCGCCGGCCCCAGCATTTT.